This TCR beta chain was captured in a study of blood T cell repertoires in COVID-19. Under the authors' procedure: Cell counts per sample came from amplifying reference gene primers. Produced via immunoSEQ multiplex PCR; TCRdb's table is partial and in-frame only. For V, J and clone size, that table is used; D and trimming come from the DNA. The data hold 200,000 to 300,000 clones, with 88% observed a single time. Deletions cut 5 bases from V and 1 base from J, with 11 bases between. Germline V lookup: CDR1 KGHSH, CDR2 LQKENI. The CDR3 is 14 amino acids. The origin of this receptor is a man aged 55 to 70 who had recovered from COVID-19. This chain uses TRBV18 with TRBJ1-1; weak D call: TRBD1 (6 bases). Input material: peripheral blood. The CDR3 bases are TGTGCCAGCTCATCGCAGGGGTGGAACACTGAAGCTTTCTTT. Translated, it gives CASSSQGWNTEAFF.